Presented here are 22 T cell receptor beta chains from one specimen sequenced in a study of CD8+CD57+ T cells in acquired aplastic anemia. Genomic DNA was employed as the template in profiling TCR beta VDJ and CDR3. Each CDR3 protein is one row after TCRdb ran MiXCR on the reads. The sample lists approximately 300,000 distinct CDR3 sequences; about 50% were seen once. Patients selected for sequencing had displayed CD8+CD57+ cell expansion by flow cytometry. The sequencing input was sorted CD4+, CD8+, or CD8+CD57+ T cells (not recorded which) from PBMCs. All receptors derive from a human donor with aplastic anemia.

V gene TRBV14 combines with J gene TRBJ1-5, with D tentatively TRBD1 (5 bases). The V and J ends lost 5 bases and 3 bases respectively, with 14 bases between them. The CDR3 runs to 15 residues. Germline CDR1 and CDR2: SGHDN and FVKESK. The CDR3 DNA is TGTGCCAGCAGCTACTCCGGGACTCCCAATCAGCCCCAGCATTTT. It translates to CASSYSGTPNQPQHF.

There are a few counts of this clonotype. The rearrangement uses TRBV20-1 and TRBJ1-3; D unclear. Between the trimmed V and J ends, which lost 3 bases and 4 bases, there was a span of 7 bases. There are 12 residues in the CDR3. Germline CDR1 and CDR2: DFQATT and SNEGSKA (reference sequence). CDR3 nucleotides: TGCAGTGCTAGTTCCCTCGGAAACACCATATATTTT. Its translation is CSASSLGNTIYF.

This clonotype was detected a few times. The CDR3 is CASSQDSGLATDTQYF. The CDR3 coding sequence is TGTGCCAGCAGCCAAGATTCGGGACTAGCAACAGATACGCAGTATTTT. The chain joins TRBV14 to TRBJ2-3; 9 nucleotides agree with TRBD2. J gave up 3 bases and V 0 bases, and 4 bases lay outside the gene matches. This CDR3 region has 16 residues. Per the germline V gene, CDR1 is SGHDN and CDR2 is FVKESK.

In its sample, this clonotype was seen many times. This chain joins TRBV15 and TRBJ2-7; TRBD1 aligns across 7 bases. The CDR3 spans 16 residues. CDR1 and CDR2 from the germline V gene are LNHNV and YYDKDF (reference sequence). V lost 3 bases and J lost 0; bases outside the gene matches: 8. The CDR3 sequence: CATSSSVGDSSYEQYF. CDR3 bases: TGTGCCACCAGCAGTAGTGTGGGGGACAGCTCCTACGAGCAGTACTTC.

The rearrangement uses TRBV7-3 and TRBJ2-1; unclear D gene. CDR1 SGHTA and CDR2 FQGTGA come from the germline V gene. This CDR3 region has 12 residues. Deletions cut 5 bases from V and 8 bases from J, with 10 bases between. The CDR3 here is CASSNSFHEQFF. CDR3 sequence (DNA): TGTGCCAGCAGCAATAGCTTCCATGAGCAGTTCTTC. The variable domain in full, with the rest retrieved from reference TRBV7-3 and TRBJ2-1, is GAGVSQTPSNKVTEKGKYVELRCDPISGHTALYWYRQSLGQGPEFLIYFQGTGAADDSGLPNDRFFAVRPEGSVSTLKIQRTERGDSAVYLCASSNSFHEQFFGPGTRLTVL.

This chain joins TRBV7-2 and TRBJ2-1, with D unclear. CDR1 SGHTA and CDR2 FQGNSA come from the germline V gene. The CDR3 spans 13 residues. V shed 5 bases and J shed 8 bases, with 13 bases lying between them. The CDR3 DNA sequence: TGTGCCAGCAGCCTAGGGTTACAATATGAGCAGTTCTTC. Protein: CASSLGLQYEQFF.

In its sample, this clonotype was seen a few times. V and J are TRBV9 and TRBJ2-1; possible D gene TRBD2, 6 bases. CDR1 and CDR2 from the germline V gene are SGDLS and YYNGEE. Trimming stripped 1 base from V and 6 bases from J, with 8 bases between. CDR3 length: 13 residues. The CDR3 region has the DNA TGTGCCAGCAGCGTATACGGGGGCAATGAGCAGTTCTTC. Protein: CASSVYGGNEQFF.

This sequence joins TRBV15 and TRBJ1-2; D call uncertain. CDR1 and CDR2 from the germline V gene are LNHNV and YYDKDF (reference sequence). V shed 3 bases and J shed 0 bases, with 5 bases lying between them. The CDR3 is 13 residues long. The DNA for the CDR3 is TGTGCCACCAGCAGCGACACTAACTATGGCTACACCTTC. Protein sequence: CATSSDTNYGYTF.

V gene TRBV19 combines with J gene TRBJ1-1; maybe TRBD1 (5 bases). The V gene's germline CDR1 is LNHDA and CDR2 SQIVND (reference sequence). Trimming removed 10 bases from V and 3 bases from J, with 15 bases in between. The CDR3 spans 13 residues. For the CDR3, the DNA is TGTGCCACCCACCGGACGGGGGACACTGAAGCTTTCTTT. This gives the protein CATHRTGDTEAFF.

This chain uses TRBV10-2 with TRBJ2-7; TRBD1 agrees at 10 bases. From germline, CDR1 is WSHSY and CDR2 SAAADI. The CDR3 is 14 amino acids. With V trimmed by 6 bases and J by 5 bases, 7 bases remained unmatched. The CDR3 is CASRDWDRGHEQYF. In DNA, the CDR3 is TGCGCCAGCAGAGATTGGGACAGGGGACACGAGCAGTACTTC.

The chain is built from TRBV6-1 and TRBJ1-3; D is uncertain. There are 15 residues in the CDR3. The germline gives CDR1 MNHNS, CDR2 SASEGT. Trimming took off 4 bases at V and 0 bases at J, with 10 bases between the two ends. The CDR3 loop is CASSAGIDSGNTIYF. CDR3 sequence (DNA): TGTGCCAGCAGTGCCGGAATTGACTCTGGAAACACCATATATTTT.

This chain joins TRBV7-3 and TRBJ1-2; 7 nucleotides agree with TRBD1. The germline V gene encodes CDR1 SGHTA and CDR2 FQGTGA. The CDR3 runs 16 residues. V was pared by 4 bases and J by 4 bases, with 12 bases of the junction left unmatched. CDR3 in DNA: TGTGCCAGCAGCTCTCGACACAGGGGCGCCGTCTATGGCTACACCTTC. This translates into CASSSRHRGAVYGYTF.

The gene calls are TRBV29-1 and TRBJ2-2, with 7 nucleotides matching TRBD1. The CDR3 runs 15 residues. From germline, CDR1 is SQVTM and CDR2 ANQGSEA. V shed 1 base, J shed 5 bases, and the junction held 7 bases outside the gene matches. In DNA form, the CDR3 reads TGCAGCGTTGAAGTTGACAGGGAAGGTACCGGGGAGCTGTTTTTT. Translating gives CSVEVDREGTGELFF.

This clonotype was counted only a few times. The genes are TRBV20-1 and TRBJ2-7, with TRBD2 identical over 7 bases. Germline V gene data show CDR1 as DFQATT and CDR2 as SNEGSKA (reference sequence). The CDR3 is made up of 13 amino acids. The J segment lost 5 bases and the V segment lost 4 bases, leaving 8 bases of the junction unmatched. This CDR3 is CSATEAGVDEQYV. As DNA, the CDR3 is TGCAGTGCTACCGAGGCGGGGGTGGACGAGCAGTACGTC.

The chain has TRBV20-1 and TRBJ1-1; 8 nucleotides match TRBD1. The length of the CDR3 is 11 residues. From germline, CDR1 is DFQATT and CDR2 SNEGSKA (reference sequence). V lost 0 bases and J lost 13; bases outside the gene matches: 4. CDR3 sequence reads: CSAREDREGFF. CDR3 bases: TGCAGTGCTAGAGAGGACAGGGAGGGTTTCTTT.

V and J are TRBV19 and TRBJ2-3; possible D gene TRBD2, 5 bases. The CDR3 totals 17 residues. Germline values: CDR1 LNHDA, CDR2 SQIVND (reference sequence). Deletions cut 3 bases from V and 0 bases from J, with 16 bases between. The CDR3 loop reads CASSISTRAISTDTQYF. CDR3 DNA sequence: TGTGCCAGTAGTATCTCTACGCGGGCAATTAGCACAGATACGCAGTATTTT.

The V gene is TRBV20-1, the J gene TRBJ1-6; 7 nucleotides align to TRBD1. The CDR3 length is 14 residues. V shed 1 base and J 7 bases; nucleotides not matched to a gene: 4. Germline CDR1 and CDR2: DFQATT and SNEGSKA (reference sequence). In nucleotides, the CDR3 is TGCAGTGCTAGAGCCAGGGGGACGAATTCACCCCTCCACTTT. As protein: CSARARGTNSPLHF.

The chain joins TRBV20-1 to TRBJ2-5; D is uncertain. The end of the DNA aligns better with TRBJ2-1, so the J call may be wrong. Looked up from germline, CDR1 is DFQATT and CDR2 is SNEGSKA (reference sequence). CDR3 size: 14 residues. The CDR3 spells CSARDPALLYEQFF. The CDR3, as DNA: TGCAGTGCTAGAGATCCGGCTCTACTTTATGAGCAGTTCTTC.

This clonotype was found many times. The J gene is TRBJ2-7, the V gene TRBV14; no definite D call. This CDR3 comprises 11 residues. Germline assignment: CDR1 SGHDN and CDR2 FVKESK. V was trimmed by 5 bases and J by 5 bases, leaving 7 bases between them. The chain's CDR3 is CASSGHNEQYF. The CDR3 DNA sequence: TGTGCCAGCAGCGGCCATAACGAGCAGTACTTC.

The chain is built from TRBV6-6 and TRBJ1-6; D is uncertain. There are 16 residues in the CDR3. Germline assignment: CDR1 MNHNY and CDR2 SVGAGI (reference sequence). The ends were cut back, 1 base at V and 9 bases at J, with 16 bases in the middle. The CDR3 is CASSYYTTRPGSPLHF. The CDR3 DNA reads TGTGCCAGCAGTTACTACACGACCCGACCGGGTTCACCCCTCCACTTT.

A word on this clonotype: The CDR3 does not close with the conserved phenylalanine or tryptophan, likely indicating a read error. It is unclear where the CDR3 begins or ends on the DNA, so no DNA is shown, and the CDR3 is as TCRdb lists it. CDR3: CASSRGGQT. The V gene is TRBV5-1, the J gene TRBJ1-4; the D call TRBD1 from the table was never checked on the DNA. Germline V gene data show CDR1 as SGHRS and CDR2 as YFSETQ. The CDR3 spans 9 residues, counting both ends.

The chain uses TRBV15 and TRBJ2-1; either TRBD1 or TRBD2 may fit D (5 bases each). This CDR3 region has 17 residues. Germline CDR1 and CDR2: LNHNV and YYDKDF (reference sequence). The V gene lost 6 bases and the J gene lost 4 bases, with 22 bases spanning the gap. CDR3 bases: TGTGCCACCAGGGGTGCTGGGGCCTTATCGGGATACAATGAGCAGTTCTTC. Protein: CATRGAGALSGYNEQFF. The full variable domain, completed using reference TRBV15 and TRBJ2-1, is DAMVIQNPRYQVTQFGKPVTLSCSQTLNHNVMYWYQQKSSQAPKLLFHYYDKDFNNEADTPDNFQSRRPNTSFCFLDIRSPGLGDTAMYLCATRGAGALSGYNEQFFGPGTRLTVL.